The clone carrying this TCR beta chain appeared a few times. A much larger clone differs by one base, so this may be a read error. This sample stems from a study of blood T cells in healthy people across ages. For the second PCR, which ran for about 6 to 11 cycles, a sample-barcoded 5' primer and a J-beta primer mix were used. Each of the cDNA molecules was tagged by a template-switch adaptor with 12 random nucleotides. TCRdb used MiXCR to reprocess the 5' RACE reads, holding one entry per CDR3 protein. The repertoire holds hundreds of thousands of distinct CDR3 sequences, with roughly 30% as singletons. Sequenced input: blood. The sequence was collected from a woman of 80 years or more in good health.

The CDR3 loop is CASSSPGENGQFF. The CDR3 DNA sequence: TGTGCCAGCAGCTCGCCGGGGGAGAATGGGCAGTTCTTC. V gene TRBV7-6 combines with J gene TRBJ2-1; a possible D gene is TRBD2 (6 bases). The V gene's germline CDR1 is SGHVS and CDR2 FNYEAQ. The CDR3 loop spans 13 amino acids.